These 13 T cell receptor beta chains came from one sample sequenced in a study of shared clonotypes between healthy human individuals (dated by TCRdb to about 2020). Library generation was performed with the immunoSEQ multiplex PCR assay. TCRdb's version of the immuneACCESS table is confined to in-frame rearrangements and falls short of the full clone set. An unresolved V gene accounts for under half of the shortfall where checked; the remainder is of unknown origin. The sample table lists under 1,900,000 clones, 98% to 99% of them with a count of one. The ten largest account for roughly 0.35% of the sample. The sequencing sample was made of naive CD4+ T cells sorted from blood. The label giving this sample's cell subset or site can be read as: CD45RA+ positively selected. The origin of the receptors is a man aged 25-40 years in good health.

The chain links TRBV6-1 to TRBJ1-2; D gene uncertain. The CDR3 totals 13 residues. With 8 bases removed from V and 8 bases from J, the gap between germline ends came to 18 bases. Looked up from germline, CDR1 is MNHNS and CDR2 is SASEGT. Here the CDR3 reads CASRSHRKGGYTF. In DNA form, the CDR3 reads TGTGCCAGCCGGAGCCACAGAAAAGGAGGCTACACCTTC.

The chain's CDR3 is CASSLSRGTQFTGELFF. The CDR3 DNA reads TGTGCCAGCAGCTTATCTCGCGGGACACAATTTACCGGGGAGCTGTTTTTT. This chain connects TRBV7-2 to TRBJ2-2, with D perhaps given as TRBD1 or TRBD2 (6 bases each). V lost 2 bases to trimming and J lost 5 bases, with 18 bases between them. This CDR3 region has 17 residues. Germline CDR1 SGHTA, CDR2 FQGNSA.

The V call is TRBV6-6, the J call TRBJ2-3; 10 bases fit TRBD2. Germline CDR1 MNHNY, CDR2 SVGAGI (reference sequence). V trimming: 10 bases; J trimming: 2 bases; junction bases outside the gene matches: 12. There are 16 residues in the CDR3. CDR3 sequence reads: CANPRPSGSLTDTQYF. The CDR3 DNA follows: TGTGCCAACCCGAGGCCTAGCGGGAGCCTCACAGATACGCAGTATTTT.

The rearrangement joins TRBV29-1 to TRBJ2-7, with D perhaps TRBD1 (5 bases). The CDR3 covers 15 residues. V lost 4 bases, J lost 3 bases, and 19 bases lay in between. Per germline, CDR1 SQVTM and CDR2 ANQGSEA. CDR3 DNA: TGCAGCGTTGTATATCCGGACAAGCAGAACTACGAGCAGTACTTC. Protein product: CSVVYPDKQNYEQYF.

Concerning this clone itself: This sample also contains other DNA sequences that code for the same CDR3. The rearrangement links TRBV7-2 to TRBJ2-7, with 11 bases lining up with TRBD2. There are 15 residues in the CDR3. The trim removed 5 bases at V and 3 bases at J, leaving 6 bases unmatched. Germline V gene data show CDR1 as SGHTA and CDR2 as FQGNSA. The DNA for the CDR3 is TGTGCCAGCAGCCGCGGACTAGCGGGCAACTACGAGCAGTACTTC. Encoded protein: CASSRGLAGNYEQYF.

V is TRBV7-8 and J is TRBJ2-1; 10 bases match TRBD2. CDR1 is SGHVS and CDR2 is FQNEAQ in the germline V gene. V dropped 4 bases and J dropped 6; count of bases not matched to a gene: 15. The CDR3 runs 18 residues. CDR3 protein: CASSWRPLTSGVFNEQFF. The CDR3 DNA reads TGTGCCAGCAGCTGGAGGCCGCTAACTAGCGGGGTTTTCAATGAGCAGTTCTTC.

The CDR3 nucleotides are TGTGCCAGCAGCCCCAGGGGGACTGGGGCCGGGGCGTACGAGCAGTACTTC. Translating gives CASSPRGTGAGAYEQYF. The J gene is TRBJ2-7, the V gene TRBV4-2; tentatively, D is TRBD1 (7 bases). CDR3 length equals 17 residues. The germline V gene encodes CDR1 LGHNA and CDR2 YNFKEQ. V was shortened by 4 bases and J by 4 bases, with 23 bases between the two germline ends.

This clone was seen once. The gene calls are TRBV4-2 and TRBJ1-1, with D unclear. There are 13 residues in the CDR3. Trimming stripped 5 bases from V and 6 bases from J, with 13 bases between. Germline V CDR1 and CDR2: LGHNA, YNFKEQ. This CDR3 is CASSLEPISEAFF. CDR3 nucleotides: TGTGCCAGCAGCTTGGAGCCCATCTCTGAAGCTTTCTTT.

V is TRBV10-3 and J is TRBJ1-5, with 7 bases matching TRBD1. Per germline, CDR1 ENHRY and CDR2 SYGVKD. The CDR3 length is 15 residues. The trim removed 1 base at V and 4 bases at J, leaving 4 bases unmatched. This CDR3 reads CAISEWDSANQPQHF. The CDR3 region has the DNA TGTGCCATCAGTGAGTGGGACAGCGCTAATCAGCCCCAGCATTTT.

This rearrangement joins TRBV10-2 to TRBJ2-1; D is unclear. The CDR3 runs to 14 residues. V shed 4 bases and J shed 2 bases, with 9 bases lying between them. In germline, CDR1 is WSHSY, CDR2 SAAADI. The CDR3 sequence is CASSGHSPYNEQFF. The CDR3 coding sequence is TGCGCCAGCAGTGGACACTCACCCTACAATGAGCAGTTCTTC.

The rearrangement joins TRBV11-2 to TRBJ2-2; 7 nucleotides line up with TRBD2. With 5 bases clipped from V and 5 bases from J, the junction kept 8 bases outside the gene matches. Germline loops: CDR1 SGHAT, CDR2 FQNNGV. The CDR3 spans 15 residues. The CDR3, as DNA: TGTGCCAGCAGCCGCATAGCGGGTCCAACCGGGGAGCTGTTTTTT. Translating it yields CASSRIAGPTGELFF. Together with reference TRBV11-2 and TRBJ2-2, the CDR3 gives the full variable domain: EAGVAQSPRYKIIEKRQSVAFWCNPISGHATLYWYQQILGQGPKLLIQFQNNGVVDDSQLPKDRFSAERLKGVDSTLKIQPAKLEDSAVYLCASSRIAGPTGELFFGEGSRLTVL.

The rearrangement joins TRBV2 to TRBJ2-7; D not certain. Germline V gene sequence: CDR1 SNHLY, CDR2 FYNNEI. The V and J ends lost 4 bases and 0 bases respectively, with 10 bases between them. The CDR3 is 14 amino acids. In DNA form, the CDR3 reads TGTGCCAGCAGTGGCCTCCCGAGCTCCTACGAGCAGTACTTC. This sequence encodes CASSGLPSSYEQYF.

The chain carries TRBV15 and TRBJ2-3; tentatively, D is TRBD1 or TRBD2 (7 bases each). This CDR3 region has 17 residues. V was trimmed by 2 bases and J by 3 bases, leaving 18 bases between them. The germline CDR1 and CDR2 sequences are LNHNV and YYDKDF (reference sequence). The CDR3 sequence is CATSRPKRQGGTDTQYF. CDR3 DNA sequence: TGTGCCACCAGCAGACCCAAACGTCAGGGGGGGACAGATACGCAGTATTTT.